Detailed here is one T cell receptor beta chain. Its antigen remains unknown. CDR3 length: 13 amino acids. Germline CDR1 SGHTA, CDR2 FQGNSA. Trimming left V 5 bases short and J 0 bases short, with 6 bases between. The record originates from a study of blood T cells in healthy people across ages. Findings and limits, study-wide: As age increased, TCR beta diversity per million T cells fell in a roughly linear fashion. Naive T cell percentage by flow cytometry tracked strongly with beta diversity.

Each of the donors had approximately 10 milliliters of peripheral blood drawn into EDTA-treated Vacutainer tubes. The total RNA that was extracted per sample amounted to at least 5 micrograms. A J-beta primer mix and a sample-barcoded 5' primer were used in a second PCR of roughly 6 to 12 cycles. TCRdb itself ran the 5' RACE reads through MiXCR, one entry per CDR3 protein. The table lists about 1.7 million distinct CDR3 sequences, roughly 27% of them singletons, with about 8% in the top ten. This TCR came from a woman aged 25 to 45 in good health. The genes are TRBV7-2 and TRBJ2-3; D is unclear. Sequences were obtained from blood. The DNA of the CDR3 is TGTGCCAGCAGCACCTATAGCACAGATACGCAGTATTTT. This codes for CASSTYSTDTQYF. The full variable domain, rest sourced from reference TRBV7-2 and TRBJ2-3, is GAGVSQSPSNKVTEKGKDVELRCDPISGHTALYWYRQSLGQGLEFLIYFQGNSAPDKSGLPSDRFSAERTGGSVSTLTIQRTQQEDSAVYLCASSTYSTDTQYFGPGTRLTVL.